This is a list of T cell receptor beta chains from one sample in a study of cytomegalovirus exposure and HLA in healthy donors. The table came from immunoSEQ multiplex PCR; TCRdb's copy has only in-frame clones and leaves some out. The table shows roughly 150,000 clones, with approximately 84% occurring only once. The specimen sequenced was PBMCs. These receptors originate from a man aged 25 to 40 in good health and CMV-seronegative. CDR3s include the opening cysteine and the closing phenylalanine or tryptophan. A D gene is named only where the DNA matches it firmly. Clone size is stated in some rows and not others, as once, few, many or a class when expanded.

j_call: TRBJ1-2
d_call: NA
v_call: TRBV11-2
clone_size: NA
cdr3_nt: TGTGCCAGCAGTCCGCGGGGGGGGGCGGCCTATGGCTACACCTTC
cdr3_aa: CASSPRGGAAYGYTF

j_call: TRBJ2-3
d_call: NA
v_call: TRBV9
clone_size: NA
cdr3_nt: TGTGCCAGCAGCCTCGGACAGAGCACAGATACGCAGTATTTT
cdr3_aa: CASSLGQSTDTQYF

j_call: TRBJ2-3
d_call: TRBD2
v_call: TRBV2
clone_size: NA
cdr3_nt: TGTGCCAGCAGAACACGGACTAGCGGGGCCACAGATACGCAGTATTTT
cdr3_aa: CASRTRTSGATDTQYF

j_call: TRBJ2-6
d_call: NA
v_call: TRBV4-3
clone_size: NA
cdr3_nt: TGCGCCAGCAGCCAAGAGTGGGCCTCTGGGGCCAACGTCCTGACTTTC
cdr3_aa: CASSQEWASGANVLTF

j_call: TRBJ2-5
d_call: NA
v_call: TRBV4-2
clone_size: NA
cdr3_nt: TGTGCCAGCAGCCAAGATTGGCCAGGGGCCGTCGTCGCCCAGTACTTC
cdr3_aa: CASSQDWPGAVVAQYF

j_call: TRBJ1-2
d_call: TRBD1
v_call: TRBV19
clone_size: NA
cdr3_nt: TGTGCCAGTAGTATCATGGAGGGGGCGAACTATGGCTACACCTTC
cdr3_aa: CASSIMEGANYGYTF

j_call: TRBJ2-3
d_call: TRBD2
v_call: TRBV12-5
clone_size: NA
cdr3_nt: TGTGCTAGTGGATCGGAAAAAAGCGGGGGGGCCCCAGATACGCAGTATTTT
cdr3_aa: CASGSEKSGGAPDTQYF

j_call: TRBJ2-5
d_call: TRBD2
v_call: TRBV30
clone_size: NA
cdr3_nt: TGTGCCTGGGGGACTAGCGGGAGGACCCAGTACTTC
cdr3_aa: CAWGTSGRTQYF

j_call: TRBJ2-5
d_call: NA
v_call: TRBV5-1
clone_size: NA
cdr3_nt: TGCGCCAGCAGCTTGCAGGGGATAGGGGAGACCCAGTACTTC
cdr3_aa: CASSLQGIGETQYF

j_call: TRBJ2-7
d_call: NA
v_call: TRBV6-1
clone_size: NA
cdr3_nt: TGTGCCAGCAGTGAAGGCCCAGACAGAGGAGTGTACGAGCAGTACTTC
cdr3_aa: CASSEGPDRGVYEQYF

j_call: TRBJ2-1
d_call: TRBD2
v_call: TRBV11-3
clone_size: NA
cdr3_nt: TGTGCCAGCAGCTGGAGTAGCGGGAGCTCCTACAATGAGCAGTTCTTC
cdr3_aa: CASSWSSGSSYNEQFF

j_call: TRBJ1-6
d_call: TRBD1
v_call: TRBV29-1
clone_size: NA
cdr3_nt: TGCAGCGCTTCCAGGGGGGAGAATTCACCCCTCCACTTT
cdr3_aa: CSASRGENSPLHF

j_call: TRBJ1-2
d_call: NA
v_call: TRBV7-2
clone_size: NA
cdr3_nt: TGTGCCAGCAGCTTAAACAGAGACTATGGCTACACCTTC
cdr3_aa: CASSLNRDYGYTF

j_call: TRBJ2-7
d_call: NA
v_call: TRBV27
clone_size: NA
cdr3_nt: TGTGCCAGCAGTTCGCAAACTAGCCCCACCTACGAGCAGTACTTC
cdr3_aa: CASSSQTSPTYEQYF

j_call: TRBJ2-7
d_call: NA
v_call: TRBV11-1
clone_size: NA
cdr3_nt: TGTGCCAGCAGCTTAGCCCCAGCGATTGAGTACGAGCAGTACTTC
cdr3_aa: CASSLAPAIEYEQYF

j_call: TRBJ2-5
d_call: NA
v_call: TRBV2
clone_size: NA
cdr3_nt: TGTGCCATCCTCTTGCGGGGAGTCCAAGAGACCCAGTACTTC
cdr3_aa: CAILLRGVQETQYF

j_call: TRBJ2-3
d_call: NA
v_call: TRBV6-5
clone_size: few
cdr3_nt: TGTGCCAGCAGTTACTCCTCTAATCCCACAGATACGCAGTATTTT
cdr3_aa: CASSYSSNPTDTQYF

j_call: TRBJ2-7
d_call: NA
v_call: TRBV7-9
clone_size: NA
cdr3_nt: TGTGCCAGCAGCCTATCCTACGAGCAGTACTTC
cdr3_aa: CASSLSYEQYF

j_call: TRBJ1-6
d_call: TRBD1
v_call: TRBV29-1
clone_size: NA
cdr3_nt: TGCAGTGCCCAAACAGGGGGCGATTCACCCCTCCACTTT
cdr3_aa: CSAQTGGDSPLHF

j_call: TRBJ1-1
d_call: NA
v_call: TRBV19
clone_size: NA
cdr3_nt: TGTGCCAGTAGTAATAGGCAGGGCATCATGAACACTGAAGCTTTCTTT
cdr3_aa: CASSNRQGIMNTEAFF

j_call: TRBJ2-2
d_call: TRBD1
v_call: TRBV30
clone_size: once
cdr3_nt: TGTGCCTGGAGTGGTCTGGACAGGGTAGCCGGGGAGCTGTTTTTT
cdr3_aa: CAWSGLDRVAGELFF

j_call: TRBJ2-7
d_call: NA
v_call: TRBV28
clone_size: NA
cdr3_nt: TGTGCCAGCAGTCGACCTGGGCAGGGAACCTACGAGCAGTACTTC
cdr3_aa: CASSRPGQGTYEQYF

j_call: TRBJ1-2
d_call: NA
v_call: TRBV5-1
clone_size: NA
cdr3_nt: TGCGCCAGCAGCTTGTTTGGAGATAACTATGGCTACACCTTC
cdr3_aa: CASSLFGDNYGYTF

j_call: TRBJ2-1
d_call: TRBD1
v_call: TRBV27
clone_size: NA
cdr3_nt: TGTGCCAGCAGTGCCTCAGGGGGCGCCTACAATGAGCAGTTCTTC
cdr3_aa: CASSASGGAYNEQFF

j_call: TRBJ2-5
d_call: NA
v_call: TRBV20-1
clone_size: NA
cdr3_nt: TGCAGTGCCTCGGTTGAGGGGACCCAGTACTTC
cdr3_aa: CSASVEGTQYF